The 15 T cell receptor beta chains below were found in one sample sequenced in a study of T-cell reconstitution after alpha-beta-depleted transplantation in children. Using unique molecular identifiers, the investigators prepared the TCRbeta library. TCRdb analysed the PCR reads with MiXCR anew, one entry per CDR3 protein. Here the sample spans about 600,000 distinct CDR3 sequences, over 9.5% being singletons. This specimen was PBMCs from the stem cell graft donor, taken from the stem cell graft. The receptors here all came from a human donor who donated a stem cell graft to a child with acute myeloid leukemia.

This clonotype turned up a few times. The V gene is TRBV4-2, the J gene TRBJ2-3; D is possibly TRBD1 (5 bases). The CDR3 totals 15 residues. The germline gives CDR1 LGHNA, CDR2 YNFKEQ. V shed 1 base and J shed 4 bases, with 12 bases lying between them. The CDR3 here is CASSQGQGNADTQYF. CDR3 sequence (DNA): TGTGCCAGCAGCCAAGGTCAGGGTAACGCAGATACGCAGTATTTT.

The chain carries TRBV30 and TRBJ2-4, with D maybe TRBD1 (6 bases). Per the germline V gene, CDR1 is GTSNPN and CDR2 is SVGIG (reference sequence). Trimming pared 2 bases from V and 1 base from J, leaving 12 bases between. This CDR3 region has 15 residues. The CDR3 sequence is CAWSQQGFAKNIQYF. CDR3 in DNA: TGTGCCTGGAGTCAACAGGGTTTTGCCAAAAACATTCAGTACTTC.

This chain links TRBV7-2 with TRBJ1-1; 8 nucleotides match TRBD1. CDR3 size: 15 residues. The V gene's germline CDR1 is SGHTA and CDR2 FQGNSA. Trimming removed 1 base from V and 1 base from J; junction bases left unmatched: 2. The CDR3 loop reads CASSLGTGKNTEAFF. CDR3 in DNA: TGTGCCAGCAGCTTAGGGACAGGGAAGAACACTGAAGCTTTCTTT.

This clonotype was recorded at least ten times. The genes are TRBV5-1 and TRBJ1-5; D not resolved. Trimming took off 0 bases at V and 2 bases at J, with 6 bases between the two ends. Germline-derived CDR1 and CDR2 are SGHRS and YFSETQ. CDR3 length: 14 residues. The CDR3 nucleotides are TGCGCCAGCAGCTTGGAGCCAGGCAATCAGCCCCAGCATTTT. It translates to CASSLEPGNQPQHF.

This clonotype came up a few times. The chain couples TRBV20-1 to TRBJ1-5, with no clear D. This CDR3 is 14 amino acids long. V shed 0 bases and J shed 5 bases, with 11 bases lying between them. From germline, CDR1 is DFQATT and CDR2 SNEGSKA (reference sequence). The CDR3 DNA reads as TGCAGTGCTAGAGAACAGCCCACGTATCAGCCCCAGCATTTT. The encoded protein is CSAREQPTYQPQHF.

At least ten counts were recorded for this clonotype. This rearrangement joins TRBV20-1 to TRBJ2-5, with 11 bases identical to TRBD2. This CDR3 is 14 amino acids long. Trimming cost V 6 bases and J 1 base; bases outside gene matches: 4. Per the germline V gene, CDR1 is DFQATT and CDR2 is SNEGSKA (reference sequence). The CDR3 loop is CSAPTSGVQETQYF. In nucleotides, the CDR3 is TGCAGTGCGCCGACTAGCGGGGTCCAAGAGACCCAGTACTTC.

The gene calls are TRBV11-1 and TRBJ2-7; D is perhaps TRBD2 (6 bases). CDR1 and CDR2 (germline): SGHAT, FQDESV (reference sequence). V dropped 2 bases and J dropped 0 bases, with 29 bases sitting between them. The length of the CDR3 is 21 residues. The CDR3 nucleotides read TGTGCCAGCAGCTTAAATTCGTCGAGGAACCTAGCGCTTGGGGGCTCCTACGAGCAGTACTTC. Protein: CASSLNSSRNLALGGSYEQYF. The entire variable domain, with the rest obtained from reference TRBV11-1 and TRBJ2-7, is as follows: EAEVAQSPRYKITEKSQAVAFWCDPISGHATLYWYRQILGQGPELLVQFQDESVVDDSQLPKDRFSAERLKGVDSTLKIQPAELGDSAMYLCASSLNSSRNLALGGSYEQYFGPGTRLTVT.

This clonotype has a handful of counts. This chain connects TRBV7-2 to TRBJ1-5, with D possibly matching TRBD1 (6 bases). Germline CDR1 and CDR2: SGHTA and FQGNSA. The CDR3 is made up of 13 amino acids. V was cut by 4 bases and J by 6 bases, with 10 bases left in between. The CDR3 DNA is TGTGCCAGCAGCTCATCAGGGGTTCAGCCCCAGCATTTT. It yields the protein CASSSSGVQPQHF.

This clonotype turned up a few times. The genes are TRBV4-3 and TRBJ2-1; TRBD2 agrees at 10 bases. The CDR3 covers 17 residues. The ends lost 3 bases at V and 1 base at J; junction bases unmatched: 6. From germline, CDR1 is LGHNA and CDR2 YSLEER. In DNA, the CDR3 is TGCGCCAGCAGCCATGATACAGCGGGAGGGTCCTACAATGAGCAGTTCTTC. The encoded protein is CASSHDTAGGSYNEQFF.

This clonotype was counted ten times or more. The chain uses TRBV2 and TRBJ2-2; D ambiguous. The V and J ends lost 7 bases and 14 bases respectively, with 17 bases between them. This CDR3 has 12 residues. Germline values: CDR1 SNHLY, CDR2 FYNNEI. The CDR3: CASKLLALNLFF. CDR3 DNA sequence: TGTGCCAGCAAATTATTAGCCCTAAACCTGTTTTTT.

This clonotype has a handful of counts. J is TRBJ2-1 and V is TRBV12-3 or TRBV12-4; D is possibly TRBD2 (5 bases). This CDR3 contains 16 residues. The V end was cut by 3 bases, the J end by 5 bases, with 17 bases between. CDR3 bases: TGTGCCAGCAGTTTGAGAGCGGCCCCCTTAGACAATGAGCAGTTCTTC. It specifies CASSLRAAPLDNEQFF.

The chain links TRBV2 to TRBJ2-6, with D possibly matching TRBD2 (6 bases). V dropped 4 bases and J dropped 0 bases, with 10 bases sitting between them. The CDR3 is 16 residues long. CDR1 and CDR2 from the germline V gene are SNHLY and FYNNEI. The CDR3 DNA follows: TGTGCCAGCAGTGTCCAGGGAGGCTCTGGGGCCAACGTCCTGACTTTC. As protein: CASSVQGGSGANVLTF. The whole variable domain, filled in from reference TRBV2 and TRBJ2-6, reads EPEVTQTPSHQVTQMGQEVILRCVPISNHLYFYWYRQILGQKVEFLVSFYNNEISEKSEIFDDQFSVERPDGSNFTLKIRSTKLEDSAMYFCASSVQGGSGANVLTFGAGSRLTVL.

This clonotype was seen many times. V usage is TRBV6-2 or TRBV6-3 and J usage is TRBJ2-2; possible D gene TRBD2, 6 bases. Germline lookup yields CDR1 MNHEY and CDR2 SVGEGT. The V gene lost 8 bases and the J gene lost 2 bases, with 12 bases spanning the gap. CDR3 size: 14 residues. Written as DNA, the CDR3 is TGTGCCAGCGGGTTTAGCGGAAACACCGGGGAGCTGTTTTTT. Translated: CASGFSGNTGELFF.

This clonotype has only a few counts. DNA for the CDR3: TGTGCCAGCAGTAGGGGACAGCACCCCACAGATACGCAGTATTTT. It encodes CASSRGQHPTDTQYF. The rearrangement uses TRBV6-2 or TRBV6-3 and TRBJ2-3; the match to TRBD1 covers 7 bases. Germline assignment: CDR1 MNHEY and CDR2 SVGEGT. J was trimmed by 2 bases and V by 5 bases; bases with no gene match: 7. This CDR3 contains 15 residues.

The chain couples TRBV9 to TRBJ2-3; 11 bases map to TRBD2. The germline V gene encodes CDR1 SGDLS and CDR2 YYNGEE. The CDR3 spans 17 residues. After removal of 0 bases from V and 4 bases from J, the junction contained 7 bases not matched to a gene. In nucleotides, the CDR3 is TGTGCCAGCAGCGTAGCCCCCCTAGCGGGAGGAGCAGATACGCAGTATTTT. Protein product: CASSVAPLAGGADTQYF. The full variable domain, in which reference TRBV9 and TRBJ2-3 provide the parts outside the CDR3, is DSGVTQTPKHLITATGQRVTLRCSPRSGDLSVYWYQQSLDQGLQFLIQYYNGEERAKGNILERFSAQQFPDLHSELNLSSLELGDSALYFCASSVAPLAGGADTQYFGPGTRLTVL.